A selection of T cell receptor beta chains follows, all from one sample in a study of shared clonotypes between healthy human individuals. Sequencing used immunoSEQ multiplex PCR; TCRdb keeps in-frame clones, though not all of them. The sample holds about 2.3 million clones; over 90% are singletons and the top ten take 0.39%. Sample: naive CD4+ T cells from PBMCs. Receptors originate from a man aged 18 to 30 in good health. Some clones in this sample may be carry-over from other donors' samples. The CDR3 runs from the conserved cysteine through the conserved F or W. A D gene is named only where the DNA matches it firmly. For some rows the clone size is stated as once, few or many, or as a class when expanded; others skip it.

j_gene: TRBJ2-5; d_gene: TRBD1; abundance: NA; len: 15; v_gene: TRBV5-1; CDR3aa: CASSPGQGSRETQYF; CDR3nt: TGCGCCAGCAGCCCTGGACAGGGGAGTAGGGAGACCCAGTACTTC
j_gene: TRBJ1-2; d_gene: TRBD1; abundance: NA; len: 14; v_gene: TRBV28; CDR3aa: CASSFPGQAFGYTF; CDR3nt: TGTGCCAGCAGTTTCCCCGGACAGGCCTTTGGCTACACCTTC
j_gene: TRBJ2-1; d_gene: NA; abundance: NA; len: 11; v_gene: TRBV2; CDR3aa: CASRTYNEQFF; CDR3nt: TGTGCCAGCAGGACCTACAATGAGCAGTTCTTC
j_gene: TRBJ2-1; d_gene: NA; abundance: NA; len: 15; v_gene: TRBV4-1; CDR3aa: CASSQDQFGSDEQFF; CDR3nt: TGCGCCAGCAGCCAAGATCAATTCGGGAGCGATGAGCAGTTCTTC
j_gene: TRBJ2-2; d_gene: TRBD2; abundance: NA; len: 18; v_gene: TRBV9; CDR3aa: CASRRTSGREMNTGELFF; CDR3nt: TGTGCCAGCCGCCGGACTAGCGGGAGGGAAATGAACACCGGGGAGCTGTTTTTT
j_gene: TRBJ1-2; d_gene: NA; abundance: NA; len: 15; v_gene: TRBV19; CDR3aa: CASSIAWQENYGYTF; CDR3nt: TGTGCCAGTAGTATTGCGTGGCAGGAGAACTATGGCTACACCTTC
j_gene: TRBJ1-2; d_gene: TRBD1; abundance: once; len: 13; v_gene: TRBV6-5; CDR3aa: CASRGQGAYGYTF; CDR3nt: TGTGCCAGCAGGGGACAGGGCGCCTATGGCTACACCTTC
j_gene: TRBJ2-1; d_gene: NA; abundance: NA; len: 14; v_gene: TRBV7-3; CDR3aa: CASSLDGFRDEQFF; CDR3nt: TGTGCCAGCAGCTTGGATGGGTTTCGGGATGAGCAGTTCTTC
j_gene: TRBJ1-1; d_gene: NA; abundance: NA; len: 13; v_gene: TRBV29-1; CDR3aa: CSVDKEWNTEAFF; CDR3nt: TGCAGCGTTGATAAGGAGTGGAACACTGAAGCTTTCTTT
j_gene: TRBJ2-7; d_gene: NA; abundance: NA; len: 14; v_gene: TRBV11-2; CDR3aa: CASSLRADLREQYF; CDR3nt: TGTGCCAGCAGCTTAAGAGCAGACCTACGCGAGCAGTACTTC
j_gene: TRBJ2-5; d_gene: NA; abundance: NA; len: 13; v_gene: TRBV28; CDR3aa: CASRYRGGETQYF; CDR3nt: TGTGCCAGCAGATACAGGGGAGGAGAGACCCAGTACTTC
j_gene: TRBJ2-1; d_gene: TRBD2; abundance: NA; len: 15; v_gene: TRBV18; CDR3aa: CASSPMTSGLNEQFF; CDR3nt: TGTGCCAGCTCACCAATGACTAGCGGGTTGAATGAGCAGTTCTTC
j_gene: TRBJ2-5; d_gene: TRBD2; abundance: NA; len: 15; v_gene: TRBV18; CDR3aa: CASSPTSGSRETQYF; CDR3nt: TGTGCCAGCTCACCGACTAGCGGGAGTCGGGAGACCCAGTACTTC
j_gene: TRBJ2-5; d_gene: NA; abundance: NA; len: 14; v_gene: TRBV19; CDR3aa: CASRPDRWGETQYF; CDR3nt: TGTGCCAGTAGGCCCGACAGGTGGGGTGAGACCCAGTACTTC
j_gene: TRBJ2-1; d_gene: TRBD2; abundance: NA; len: 17; v_gene: TRBV5-1; CDR3aa: CASSPRTSGRNYNEQFF; CDR3nt: TGCGCCAGCAGCCCCAGGACTAGCGGGAGGAATTACAATGAGCAGTTCTTC
j_gene: TRBJ2-7; d_gene: NA; abundance: NA; len: 16; v_gene: TRBV4-3; CDR3aa: CASSQVDGRSSYEQYF; CDR3nt: TGCGCCAGCAGCCAAGTCGACGGGAGAAGCTCCTACGAGCAGTACTTC
j_gene: TRBJ1-5; d_gene: NA; abundance: once; len: 12; v_gene: TRBV30; CDR3aa: CAWSRGNQPQHF; CDR3nt: TGTGCCTGGAGTCGGGGGAATCAGCCCCAGCATTTT
j_gene: TRBJ2-3; d_gene: TRBD1; abundance: NA; len: 16; v_gene: TRBV6-4; CDR3aa: CASSDFYRGGTDTQYF; CDR3nt: TGTGCCAGCAGTGACTTTTACAGGGGCGGTACAGATACGCAGTATTTT
j_gene: TRBJ2-1; d_gene: TRBD2; abundance: NA; len: 15; v_gene: TRBV6-9; CDR3aa: CASSYPLAGEDEQFF; CDR3nt: TGTGCCAGCAGTTATCCCCTAGCGGGAGAGGATGAGCAGTTCTTC
j_gene: TRBJ2-1; d_gene: NA; abundance: NA; len: 15; v_gene: TRBV28; CDR3aa: CASSLRGEWGNEQFF; CDR3nt: TGTGCCAGCAGTCTCAGGGGGGAGTGGGGCAATGAGCAGTTCTTC
j_gene: TRBJ1-1; d_gene: TRBD1; abundance: NA; len: 13; v_gene: TRBV10-2; CDR3aa: CASRDRVRTEAFF; CDR3nt: TGCGCCAGCAGAGACAGGGTAAGGACTGAAGCTTTCTTT
j_gene: TRBJ2-3; d_gene: TRBD1; abundance: NA; len: 16; v_gene: TRBV9; CDR3aa: CASSLFSGQGTDTQYF; CDR3nt: TGTGCCAGCAGCTTATTCTCGGGACAGGGAACAGATACGCAGTATTTT
j_gene: TRBJ2-1; d_gene: NA; abundance: NA; len: 16; v_gene: TRBV14; CDR3aa: CASSQVRTVQGYEQFF; CDR3nt: TGTGCCAGCAGCCAAGTTAGGACCGTACAGGGCTATGAGCAGTTCTTC
j_gene: TRBJ2-1; d_gene: NA; abundance: NA; len: 14; v_gene: TRBV19; CDR3aa: CASSMAGLRREQFF; CDR3nt: TGTGCCAGTAGTATGGCCGGGCTTCGGAGGGAGCAGTTCTTC
j_gene: TRBJ1-3; d_gene: TRBD1; abundance: NA; len: 20; v_gene: TRBV15; CDR3aa: CATSRVGAGQTYHSGNTIYF; CDR3nt: TGTGCCACCAGCAGAGTAGGAGCGGGACAGACTTATCACTCTGGAAACACCATATATTTT
j_gene: TRBJ2-7; d_gene: TRBD2; abundance: NA; len: 16; v_gene: TRBV11-2; CDR3aa: CASSSRLAGPSYEQYF; CDR3nt: TGTGCCAGCAGCTCCCGACTAGCGGGACCGTCTTACGAGCAGTACTTC
j_gene: TRBJ1-2; d_gene: TRBD1; abundance: NA; len: 16; v_gene: TRBV6-6; CDR3aa: CASSPLGQGENYGYTF; CDR3nt: TGTGCCAGCAGTCCCCTGGGGCAGGGGGAAAACTATGGCTACACCTTC
j_gene: TRBJ1-2; d_gene: NA; abundance: NA; len: 14; v_gene: TRBV11-2; CDR3aa: CATMGLMGDYGYTF; CDR3nt: TGTGCCACGATGGGCCTCATGGGGGACTATGGCTACACCTTC
j_gene: TRBJ1-1; d_gene: TRBD1; abundance: NA; len: 17; v_gene: TRBV6-4; CDR3aa: CASSDSRGQGLNTEAFF; CDR3nt: TGTGCCAGCAGTGACTCAAGGGGACAGGGGCTGAACACTGAAGCTTTCTTT
j_gene: TRBJ2-3; d_gene: TRBD2; abundance: NA; len: 13; v_gene: TRBV28; CDR3aa: CASSLQRGATQYF; CDR3nt: TGTGCCAGCAGTTTACAGCGGGGGGCTACGCAGTATTTT
j_gene: TRBJ2-1; d_gene: TRBD2; abundance: NA; len: 13; v_gene: TRBV2; CDR3aa: CASSVGLSHEQFF; CDR3nt: TGTGCCAGCAGTGTGGGACTAAGCCATGAGCAGTTCTTC
j_gene: TRBJ2-7; d_gene: NA; abundance: NA; len: 15; v_gene: TRBV5-1; CDR3aa: CASSPGQRVSYEQYF; CDR3nt: TGCGCCAGCAGCCCCGGACAGAGAGTCTCCTACGAGCAGTACTTC